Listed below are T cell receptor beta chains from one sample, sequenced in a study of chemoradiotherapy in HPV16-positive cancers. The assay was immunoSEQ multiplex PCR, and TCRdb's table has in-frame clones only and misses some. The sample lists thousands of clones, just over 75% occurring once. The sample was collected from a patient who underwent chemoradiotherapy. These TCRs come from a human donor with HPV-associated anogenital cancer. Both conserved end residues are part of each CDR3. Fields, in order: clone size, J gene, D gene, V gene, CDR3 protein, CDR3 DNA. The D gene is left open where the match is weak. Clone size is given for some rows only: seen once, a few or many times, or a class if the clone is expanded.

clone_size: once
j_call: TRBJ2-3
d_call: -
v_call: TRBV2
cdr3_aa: CASVVLHDSTDTQYF
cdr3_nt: TGTGCCAGCGTCGTGCTCCACGATTCGACAGATACGCAGTATTTT

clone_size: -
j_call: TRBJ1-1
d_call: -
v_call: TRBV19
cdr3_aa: CASTPQGPGAGTEAFF
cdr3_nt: TGTGCCAGTACTCCCCAGGGGCCGGGGGCCGGGACTGAAGCTTTCTTT

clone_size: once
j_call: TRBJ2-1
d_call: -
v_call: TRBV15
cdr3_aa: CATSREQLAIDEQFF
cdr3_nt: TGTGCCACCAGCAGAGAACAACTAGCTATCGATGAGCAGTTCTTC

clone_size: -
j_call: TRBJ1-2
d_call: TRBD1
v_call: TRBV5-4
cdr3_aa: CASSQDRLGGYTF
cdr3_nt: TGTGCCAGCAGCCAGGACAGGTTGGGAGGCTACACCTTC

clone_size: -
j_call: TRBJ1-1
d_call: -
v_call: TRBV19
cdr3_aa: CASSTQPGTEAFF
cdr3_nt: TGTGCCAGTAGTACCCAGCCGGGCACTGAAGCTTTCTTT

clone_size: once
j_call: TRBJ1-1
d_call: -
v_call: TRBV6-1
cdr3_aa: CASSEEYGGVTEAFF
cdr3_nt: TGTGCCAGCAGTGAAGAGTATGGGGGTGTCACTGAAGCTTTCTTT

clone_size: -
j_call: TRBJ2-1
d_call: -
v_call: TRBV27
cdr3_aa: CASSPEGWEQFF
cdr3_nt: TGTGCCAGCAGTCCCGAAGGGTGGGAGCAGTTCTTC

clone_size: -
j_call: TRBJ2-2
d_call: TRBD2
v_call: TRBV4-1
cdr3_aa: CASSQAGLAGVGTGELFF
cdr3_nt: TGCGCCAGCAGCCAAGCTGGACTAGCGGGAGTGGGCACCGGGGAGCTGTTTTTT

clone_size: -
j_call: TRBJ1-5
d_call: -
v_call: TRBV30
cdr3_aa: CAWTSRGDQPQHF
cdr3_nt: TGTGCCTGGACCTCGAGGGGGGATCAGCCCCAGCATTTT

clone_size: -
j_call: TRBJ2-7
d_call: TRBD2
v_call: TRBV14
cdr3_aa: CASSQKGLAGYYEQYF
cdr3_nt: TGTGCCAGCAGCCAAAAGGGACTAGCGGGTTACTACGAGCAGTACTTC

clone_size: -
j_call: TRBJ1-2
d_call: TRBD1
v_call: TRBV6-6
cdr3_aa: CASIMGQGANYGYTF
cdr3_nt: TGTGCCAGCATTATGGGACAGGGGGCTAACTATGGCTACACCTTC

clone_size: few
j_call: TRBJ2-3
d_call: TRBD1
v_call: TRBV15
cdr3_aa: CATSRQTGGSGGDTQYF
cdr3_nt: TGTGCCACCAGCAGACAGACAGGGGGAAGTGGAGGGGATACGCAGTATTTT

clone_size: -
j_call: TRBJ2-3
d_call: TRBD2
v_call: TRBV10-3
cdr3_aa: CAISESGSSGGTQYF
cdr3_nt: TGTGCCATCAGTGAGTCGGGGTCCAGCGGGGGTACGCAGTATTTT

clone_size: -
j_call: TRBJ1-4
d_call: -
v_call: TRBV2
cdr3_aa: CASRRDISTNEKLFF
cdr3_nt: TGTGCCAGCAGGCGGGACATATCAACTAATGAAAAACTGTTTTTT

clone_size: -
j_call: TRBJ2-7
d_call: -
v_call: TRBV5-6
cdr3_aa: CASNLNRDIATYEQYF
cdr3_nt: TGTGCCAGCAACCTAAACCGGGACATCGCCACCTACGAGCAGTACTTC

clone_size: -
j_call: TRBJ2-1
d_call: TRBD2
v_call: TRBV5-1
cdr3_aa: CASSLIASGPPRSSYNEQFF
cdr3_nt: TGCGCCAGCAGCTTGATTGCTAGCGGGCCGCCTCGTAGCTCCTACAATGAGCAGTTCTTC

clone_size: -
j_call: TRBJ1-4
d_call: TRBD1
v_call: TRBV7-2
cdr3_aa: CASSLSGQGVPNEKLFF
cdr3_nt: TGTGCCAGCAGCTTAAGCGGACAGGGGGTGCCTAATGAAAAACTGTTTTTT

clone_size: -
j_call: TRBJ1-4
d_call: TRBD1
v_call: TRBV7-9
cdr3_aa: CASTPGQGIEKLFF
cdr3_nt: TGTGCCAGCACCCCGGGACAGGGGATTGAAAAACTGTTTTTT

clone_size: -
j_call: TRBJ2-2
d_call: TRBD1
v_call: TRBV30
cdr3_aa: CAWAAGTVGTGELFF
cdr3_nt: TGTGCCTGGGCCGCCGGGACAGTTGGCACCGGGGAGCTGTTTTTT

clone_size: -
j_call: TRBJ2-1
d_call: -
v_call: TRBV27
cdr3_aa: CASSPNFYEQFF
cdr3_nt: TGTGCCAGCAGTCCCAACTTCTATGAGCAGTTCTTC

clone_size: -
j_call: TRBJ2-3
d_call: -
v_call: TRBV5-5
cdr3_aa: CASSLTVMTGTQYF
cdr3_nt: TGTGCCAGCAGCTTGACAGTCATGACGGGTACGCAGTATTTT

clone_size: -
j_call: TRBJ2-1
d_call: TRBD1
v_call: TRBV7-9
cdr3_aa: CASSRTGGYNEQFF
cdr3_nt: TGTGCCAGCAGTCGGACAGGCGGCTACAATGAGCAGTTCTTC

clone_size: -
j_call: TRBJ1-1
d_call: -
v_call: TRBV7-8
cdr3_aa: CASSLTLRTVEAFF
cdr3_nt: TGTGCCAGCAGCTTGACACTTCGGACAGTTGAAGCTTTCTTT

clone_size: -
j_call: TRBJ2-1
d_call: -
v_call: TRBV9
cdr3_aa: CASSAGTDIEQFF
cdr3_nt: TGTGCCAGCAGCGCCGGGACCGACATTGAGCAGTTCTTC

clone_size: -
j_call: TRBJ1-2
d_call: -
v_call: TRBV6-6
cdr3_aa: CASNGLKGYTF
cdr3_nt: TGTGCCAGCAACGGACTTAAAGGCTACACCTTC

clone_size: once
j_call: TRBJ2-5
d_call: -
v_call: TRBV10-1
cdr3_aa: CASRGDQETQYF
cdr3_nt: TGCGCCAGTCGTGGGGACCAAGAGACCCAGTACTTC

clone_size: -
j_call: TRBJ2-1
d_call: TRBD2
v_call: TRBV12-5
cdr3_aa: CASGFQRGFYNEQFF
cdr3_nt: TGTGCTAGTGGTTTTCAGCGGGGGTTCTACAATGAGCAGTTCTTC

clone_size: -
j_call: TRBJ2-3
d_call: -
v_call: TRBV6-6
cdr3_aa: CASRRTSDTDTQYF
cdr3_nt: TGTGCCAGCAGACGGACGAGCGATACAGATACGCAGTATTTT

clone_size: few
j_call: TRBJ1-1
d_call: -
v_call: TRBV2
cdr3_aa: CASSVQGGNTEAFF
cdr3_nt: TGTGCCAGCAGCGTACAGGGAGGGAACACTGAAGCTTTCTTT

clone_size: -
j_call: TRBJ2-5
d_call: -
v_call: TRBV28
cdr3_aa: CASTGNQETQYF
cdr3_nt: TGTGCCAGCACCGGGAATCAAGAGACCCAGTACTTC

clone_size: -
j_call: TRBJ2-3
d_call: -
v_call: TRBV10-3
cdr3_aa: CAISEGAASTDTQYF
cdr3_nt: TGTGCCATCAGTGAGGGGGCGGCTAGCACAGATACGCAGTATTTT

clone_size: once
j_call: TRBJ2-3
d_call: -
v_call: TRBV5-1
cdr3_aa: CASSLADTQYF
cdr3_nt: TGCGCCAGCAGCTTAGCAGATACGCAGTATTTT

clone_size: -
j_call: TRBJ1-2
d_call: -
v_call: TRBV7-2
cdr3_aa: CASSLGSGARKGHTF
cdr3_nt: TGTGCCAGCAGCTTAGGTAGCGGGGCGCGGAAAGGCCACACCTTC

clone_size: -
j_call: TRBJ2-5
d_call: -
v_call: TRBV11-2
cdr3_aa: CASSLEGTQYF
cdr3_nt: TGTGCCAGCAGCTTAGAAGGGACCCAGTACTTC

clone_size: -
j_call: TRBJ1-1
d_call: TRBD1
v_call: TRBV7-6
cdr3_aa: CASSPAGGLNTEAFF
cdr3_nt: TGTGCCAGCAGCCCCGCAGGGGGCTTAAACACTGAAGCTTTCTTT

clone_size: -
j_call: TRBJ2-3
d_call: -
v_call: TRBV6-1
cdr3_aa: CASSLNTDTQYF
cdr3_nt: TGTGCCAGCAGTTTAAACACAGATACGCAGTATTTT

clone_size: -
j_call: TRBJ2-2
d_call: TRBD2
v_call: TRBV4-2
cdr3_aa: CASSQGAPAGGITGELFF
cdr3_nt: TGTGCCAGCAGCCAAGGGGCTCCGGCGGGGGGGATCACCGGGGAGCTGTTTTTT

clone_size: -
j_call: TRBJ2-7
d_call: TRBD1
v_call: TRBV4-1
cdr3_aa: CASTKGGTGGLYEQYF
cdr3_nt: TGCGCCAGCACCAAGGGGGGGACAGGGGGCCTCTACGAGCAGTACTTC

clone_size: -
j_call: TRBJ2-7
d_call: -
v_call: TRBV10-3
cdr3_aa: CAISDRGRTSYEQYF
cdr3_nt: TGTGCCATCAGTGATCGGGGCCGTACTTCCTACGAGCAGTACTTC

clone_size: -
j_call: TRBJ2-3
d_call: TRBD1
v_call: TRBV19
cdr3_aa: CASIRGQGAGTQYF
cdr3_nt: TGTGCCAGTATCAGGGGACAGGGGGCCGGTACGCAGTATTTT

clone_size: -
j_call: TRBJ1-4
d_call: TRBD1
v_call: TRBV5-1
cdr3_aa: CASSLGQGVTTNEKLFF
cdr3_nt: TGCGCCAGCAGCTTGGGACAGGGGGTAACGACTAATGAAAAACTGTTTTTT

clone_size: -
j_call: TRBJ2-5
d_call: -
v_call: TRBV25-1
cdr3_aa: CASSEPSGVQETQYF
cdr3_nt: TGTGCCAGCAGTGAACCCTCAGGGGTCCAAGAGACCCAGTACTTC

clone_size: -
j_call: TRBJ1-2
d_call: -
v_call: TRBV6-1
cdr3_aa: CASSETRGLTGYTF
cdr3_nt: TGTGCCAGCAGTGAAACTCGGGGGCTGACTGGCTACACCTTC

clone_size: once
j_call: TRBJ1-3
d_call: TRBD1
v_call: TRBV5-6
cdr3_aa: CASSPTGGTGNTIYF
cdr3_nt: TGTGCCAGCAGCCCGACAGGGGGAACTGGAAACACCATATATTTT

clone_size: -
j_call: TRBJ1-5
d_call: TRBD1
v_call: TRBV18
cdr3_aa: CASSPQGAQPQHF
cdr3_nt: TGTGCCAGCTCACCACAGGGGGCCCAGCCCCAGCATTTT

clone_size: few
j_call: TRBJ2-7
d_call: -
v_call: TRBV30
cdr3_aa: CAWSDRATYEQYF
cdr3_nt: TGTGCCTGGAGTGATAGGGCCACCTACGAGCAGTACTTC

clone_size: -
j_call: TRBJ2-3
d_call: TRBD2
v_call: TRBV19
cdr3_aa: CASSSAGDAPDTQYF
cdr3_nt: TGTGCCAGTAGTAGTGCGGGGGACGCACCAGATACGCAGTATTTT

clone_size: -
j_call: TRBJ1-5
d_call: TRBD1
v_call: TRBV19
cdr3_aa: CASSGTANNQPQHF
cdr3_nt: TGTGCCAGTAGTGGGACAGCCAATAATCAGCCCCAGCATTTT

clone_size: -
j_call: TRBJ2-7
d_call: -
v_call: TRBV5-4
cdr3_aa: CASSVGQLDEQYF
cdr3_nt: TGTGCCAGCAGCGTAGGGCAGCTAGATGAGCAGTACTTC